These T cell receptor beta chains were read from a single sample in a study of cytomegalovirus exposure and HLA in healthy donors. Here immunoSEQ multiplex PCR was the method, and the copy in TCRdb shows in-frame clones only, minus some. The sample shows about 300,000 clones, roughly 88% of them seen only once. Sequenced material: PBMCs. Receptors originate from a man aged 35-49 years in good health and CMV-seropositive. Each CDR3 is given with its conserved first and last residue. Each record gives: J gene, V gene, CDR3 protein.

TRBJ2-1 | TRBV4-1 | CASSQDPRGGGIYNEQFF
TRBJ2-1 | TRBV27 | CASRLGTSGSYEQFF
TRBJ2-7 | TRBV27 | CASPPSGRASYEQYF
TRBJ2-2 | TRBV5-4 | CASSSMSGELFF
TRBJ1-5 | TRBV19 | CASSANSNQPQHF
TRBJ2-7 | TRBV18 | CASSQRETDEQYF
TRBJ2-2 | TRBV20-1 | CSAESTGELFF
- | TRBV2 | CASRTEDSNEQYF
TRBJ1-2 | TRBV5-4 | CASSLIDNGNGYTF
TRBJ2-7 | TRBV6-1 | CASSVRQGNLDEQYF
TRBJ2-3 | TRBV27 | CASRRTSGRAGRGTDTQYF
TRBJ1-3 | TRBV7-9 | CSSSGGTEVSGNTIYF
TRBJ2-2 | TRBV10-2 | CASRLAGGPTGELFF
TRBJ2-1 | TRBV7-9 | CASSRQGGSYNEQFF
TRBJ2-1 | TRBV28 | CASSLRLVGYNEQFF
TRBJ1-1 | TRBV7-2 | CASSRDRRNTEAFF
TRBJ2-3 | TRBV4-2 | CASSHPGRERSTDTQYF
TRBJ2-5 | TRBV29-1 | CSVEGRRGETQYF
TRBJ2-1 | TRBV5-4 | CASSSLAGDYNEQFF
TRBJ2-1 | TRBV28 | CASSSLRSGQGYYGEQFF
TRBJ2-7 | TRBV10-2 | CASSTGTITYEQYF
TRBJ2-7 | TRBV5-6 | CASSFPGQGIAFEQYF
TRBJ1-4 | TRBV7-9 | CASSYGQVDEKLFF
TRBJ1-1 | TRBV5-5 | CASSRRGGLGTEAFF
TRBJ1-1 | TRBV6-5 | CASSYSWPPGKTEAFF
TRBJ2-7 | TRBV28 | CASSFRGVGNEQYF
TRBJ2-7 | TRBV14 | CASSQVGQGHEQYF
TRBJ2-7 | TRBV7-9 | CASSFIIPPTGGESYEQYF
- | TRBV5-1 | CASSSTGGGEQYF
TRBJ2-1 | TRBV7-9 | CASSSLAGQEQFF
TRBJ2-7 | TRBV21-1 | CASSKAGDRGPVGRESSYEQYF
TRBJ2-7 | TRBV29-1 | CSVESLAGAEQYF
TRBJ2-2 | TRBV6-4 | CASIRPTSTPGELFF
TRBJ1-6 | TRBV7-6 | CASSLQLNSPLHF
TRBJ2-3 | TRBV6-5 | CASSYQLADPDTQYF
TRBJ2-7 | TRBV28 | CASSSPLAQSSYEQYF
TRBJ1-2 | TRBV7-9 | CASSPSGQELYGYTF
TRBJ2-7 | TRBV7-9 | CASIVGQGIYEQYF
TRBJ1-3 | TRBV19 | CASSSSAGNTIYF
TRBJ2-1 | TRBV28 | CASRTGGGYSENNEQFF
TRBJ2-3 | TRBV5-1 | CASSLQGAYTDTQYF
TRBJ2-7 | TRBV4-3 | CASSPRLGIPYEQYF